This TCR beta chain was sequenced for a study of cytomegalovirus exposure and HLA in healthy donors. Study-wide points: In vitro, a few CMV-associated chains proved specific for CMV antigens. Some public TCRs appeared in many individuals, while most sequences were rare.

Here immunoSEQ multiplex PCR was the method, and the copy in TCRdb shows in-frame clones only, minus some. In the table there are approximately 280,000 clones, over 75% of which are singletons. Points on this clone: Its specificity is unknown.

The CDR3 length is 13 residues. Germline V lookup: CDR1 SGHDT, CDR2 YYEEEE. Trimming cost V 2 bases and J 6 bases, with 8 bases left between them. Donors came from a validation cohort of over a hundred subjects, distinct from the first 666-subject cohort. Specimen: PBMCs. The source of this sequence is a woman aged 18-29 years in good health and CMV-seronegative. V and J are TRBV5-6 and TRBJ2-2, with D perhaps matching TRBD2 (5 bases). CDR3 coding DNA: TGTGCCAGCAGCTTTGCGGACTCCGGGGAGCTGTTTTTT. Translated, it gives CASSFADSGELFF.